One and the same sample provided the 20 T cell receptor beta chains below, sequenced in a study of control samples from healthy donors and cancer patients. TCRdb keeps only in-frame clones here, not all; method: immunoSEQ multiplex PCR. Here the sample spans some 82,000 clones, 84% being singletons. The specimen sequenced was PBMCs. The receptors here all came from a man aged 55 to 69 with head and neck cancer.

The rearrangement links TRBV30 to TRBJ2-1; D is ambiguous. CDR1 is GTSNPN and CDR2 is SVGIG in the germline V gene (reference sequence). Between the trimmed V and J ends, which lost 1 base and 3 bases, there was a span of 7 bases. The CDR3 consists of 13 residues. CDR3 coding DNA: TGTGCCTGGAGTGGACTGTACTACAATGAGCAGTTCTTC. Translated: CAWSGLYYNEQFF.

As regards this clone: The junction shows a germline mismatch at one end, possibly a read error. The V gene is TRBV6-1, the J gene TRBJ2-7, with D tentatively TRBD1 or TRBD2 (5 bases each). Germline V gene data show CDR1 as MNHNS and CDR2 as SASEGT. CDR3 length equals 15 residues. CDR3 sequence (DNA): TGTGCCAGCAGTGAGCGACAGACAAGCGGCTACGGGCAGTACTTC. This encodes CASSERQTSGYGQYF.

The CDR3 bases are TGTGCCAGCAGCCAAGAGTTCGGCCTAGCGGGAGCCGAGCAGTACTTC. This sequence encodes CASSQEFGLAGAEQYF. The gene calls are TRBV3-1 (or the pseudogene TRBV3-2) and TRBJ2-7; TRBD2 aligns across 10 bases. Trimming took 0 bases from V and 6 from J; bases not matched to a gene: 8. The CDR3 contains 16 residues. Looked up from germline, CDR1 is LGHDT and CDR2 is YNNKEL (reference sequence).

This clone turned up a few times. The chain has TRBV9 and TRBJ2-1; 7 nucleotides match TRBD2. CDR3 length equals 15 residues. Germline CDR1 and CDR2: SGDLS and YYNGEE. The V and J ends lost 0 bases and 1 base, in that order; junction bases with no gene match: 1. CDR3 in DNA: TGTGCCAGCAGCGTAGGAGCGGGATCCTACAATGAGCAGTTCTTC. This encodes CASSVGAGSYNEQFF.

The J gene is TRBJ1-2, the V gene TRBV10-3; no reliable D call. V dropped 2 bases and J dropped 8 bases, with 12 bases sitting between them. The CDR3 contains 13 residues. Looked up from germline, CDR1 is ENHRY and CDR2 is SYGVKD. CDR3 sequence: CAISETYQGGYTF. Written as DNA, the CDR3 is TGTGCCATCAGTGAGACCTATCAAGGAGGCTACACCTTC.

The chain links TRBV24-1 to TRBJ1-2; the D gene is possibly TRBD1 (6 bases). V lost 9 bases and J lost 8, with 27 bases in between. Germline V lookup: CDR1 KGHDR, CDR2 SFDVKD. This CDR3 spans 16 amino acids. In nucleotides, the CDR3 is TGTGCCACCGGGTGGACAGAGCTGCCCACTTTTCGCGGCTACACCTTC. Its translation is CATGWTELPTFRGYTF.

The chain employs TRBV4-1 and TRBJ1-5; 8 bases match TRBD1. Germline assignment: CDR1 MGHRA and CDR2 YSYEKL. The ends lost 3 bases at V and 6 bases at J; junction bases unmatched: 25. The CDR3 is 21 amino acids. The CDR3 protein is CASSHEPYGQGRRDLGQPQHF. CDR3 nucleotides: TGCGCCAGCAGCCATGAACCCTACGGACAGGGAAGAAGAGATTTAGGTCAGCCCCAGCATTTT.

The chain recombines TRBV5-4 with TRBJ2-7; maybe TRBD1 (6 bases). V lost 6 bases and J 2 bases, leaving 15 bases between the germline ends. CDR1 and CDR2 from the germline V gene are SGHNT and YYREEE (reference sequence). The CDR3 extends over 14 amino acids. The CDR3 protein is CASNVDRSTYEQYF. The CDR3 region has the DNA TGTGCCAGCAACGTTGACAGGAGTACCTACGAGCAGTACTTC.

The chain couples TRBV7-8 to TRBJ2-3; the match to TRBD2 covers 7 bases. Germline values: CDR1 SGHVS, CDR2 FQNEAQ. The CDR3 is 15 residues long. J was trimmed by 11 bases and V by 5 bases; bases with no gene match: 16. CDR3 sequence (DNA): TGTGCCAGCAGCCCTGGGAGGGAAGGGATTAGGCTGCAGTATTTT. Its translation: CASSPGREGIRLQYF.

This clone has more than one count but fewer than ten. The chain employs TRBV6-2 or TRBV6-3 and TRBJ1-5, with 10 bases lining up with TRBD1. CDR1 and CDR2 from the germline V gene are MNHEY and SVGEGT. The CDR3 contains 15 residues. The V and J ends lost 5 bases and 7 bases, in that order; junction bases with no gene match: 8. The CDR3, as DNA: TGTGCCAGCAGTGATCCGGGACAGGGGTACCAGCCCCAGCATTTT. Translation: CASSDPGQGYQPQHF.

This rearrangement joins TRBV6-5 to TRBJ2-6; D uncertain. The germline gives CDR1 MNHEY, CDR2 SVGAGI. V lost 3 bases to trimming and J lost 0 bases, with 9 bases between them. This CDR3 is built from 16 residues. The CDR3 nucleotides are TGTGCCAGCAGTTATGAGATCGGCTCTGGGGCCAACGTCCTGACTTTC. As protein: CASSYEIGSGANVLTF.

The chain combines TRBV28 with TRBJ1-6; D gene unclear. This CDR3 region has 12 residues. Trimming cost V 8 bases and J 7 bases, with 9 bases left between them. In germline, CDR1 is MDHEN, CDR2 SYDVKM. The CDR3 reads CASGRANSPLHF. The CDR3 DNA sequence: TGTGCCAGCGGGCGGGCCAATTCACCCCTCCACTTT.

The chain combines TRBV11-2 with TRBJ2-7; TRBD1 aligns across 9 bases. V shed 0 bases and J 3 bases; nucleotides not matched to a gene: 9. The CDR3 totals 17 residues. CDR1 and CDR2 from the germline V gene are SGHAT and FQNNGV. CDR3 sequence (DNA): TGTGCCAGCAGCTTAGATTGGGCGGGGACAGGGCTCTACGAGCAGTACTTC. Its protein is CASSLDWAGTGLYEQYF.

The chain employs TRBV5-1 and TRBJ2-7, with TRBD2 matching 8 bases. The trim removed 1 base at V and 7 bases at J, leaving 7 bases unmatched. CDR1 and CDR2 (germline): SGHRS, YFSETQ. CDR3 length: 14 residues. Here the CDR3 DNA reads TGCGCCAGCAGCTTGACTAGCGGAGGTTATGAGCAGTACTTC. As protein: CASSLTSGGYEQYF.

This sequence joins TRBV27 and TRBJ2-3; D is ambiguous. Germline V gives CDR1 MNHEY, CDR2 SMNVEV (reference sequence). V shed 2 bases and J shed 0 bases, with 9 bases lying between them. CDR3 length: 15 amino acids. CDR3 protein: CASSLKDRSTDTQYF. CDR3 nucleotide sequence: TGTGCCAGCAGTTTAAAAGACCGTAGCACAGATACGCAGTATTTT.

This clone was detected a few times. V usage is TRBV12-3 or TRBV12-4 and J usage is TRBJ1-5; D uncertain. The V end lost 6 bases, the J end lost 0 bases, and 6 bases lay between the germline ends. CDR3 size: 13 residues. CDR3: CASRPDSNQPQHF. The CDR3 nucleotides read TGTGCCAGCAGGCCCGATAGCAATCAGCCCCAGCATTTT.

The chain carries TRBV5-1 and TRBJ2-3; D gene uncertain. The ends were cut back, 2 bases at V and 0 bases at J, with 7 bases in the middle. Germline lookup yields CDR1 SGHRS and CDR2 YFSETQ. The CDR3 runs 14 residues. This chain's CDR3 is CASSFTASTDTQYF. As DNA, the CDR3 is TGCGCCAGCAGCTTCACGGCTAGCACAGATACGCAGTATTTT.

The chain is built from TRBV6-1 and TRBJ2-7, with D uncertain. In germline, CDR1 is MNHNS, CDR2 SASEGT. Deletions cut 3 bases from V and 0 bases from J, with 9 bases between. The CDR3 sequence is 14 residues long. CDR3 DNA sequence: TGTGCCAGCAGTGATGTAGTCAACTCCTACGAGCAGTACTTC. Translated, it gives CASSDVVNSYEQYF.

The chain couples TRBV3-1 (or the pseudogene TRBV3-2) to TRBJ2-5; 8 nucleotides agree with TRBD1. CDR1 LGHDT and CDR2 YNNKEL come from the germline V gene (reference sequence). With V trimmed by 5 bases and J by 7 bases, 12 bases remained unmatched. The CDR3 contains 15 residues. The CDR3, as DNA: TGTGCCAGCAGCAAGGGACAGGCTGTCGGAGGGACCCAGTACTTC. It encodes CASSKGQAVGGTQYF.

V gene TRBV18 combines with J gene TRBJ2-1; weak D call: TRBD2 (5 bases). There are 14 residues in the CDR3. V lost 0 bases and J 4 bases, leaving 7 bases between the germline ends. Germline lookup yields CDR1 KGHSH and CDR2 LQKENI. This CDR3 reads CASSPPTNYNEQFF. In nucleotides, the CDR3 is TGTGCCAGCTCACCACCGACTAATTACAATGAGCAGTTCTTC.